These 9 T cell receptor beta chains were sequenced from one sample in a study of OX40 agonist ivuxolimab in advanced cancers. Libraries were prepared by immunoSEQ multiplex PCR; TCRdb keeps only in-frame clonotypes and omits some of them. Seen here are nearly 80,000 clones, around four fifths observed once, and the top ten hold approximately 25%. The sample in question was CD4+ or CD8+ T cells sorted from blood, obtained in a trial of the OX40 agonist ivuxolimab. The receptors here all came from an adult with an advanced solid tumor such as melanoma, head and neck, liver or kidney cancer.

This chain joins TRBV6-1 and TRBJ1-4, with D perhaps TRBD1 (5 bases). Germline lookup yields CDR1 MNHNS and CDR2 SASEGT. V lost 7 bases and J lost 5, with 8 bases in between. The CDR3 extends over 12 amino acids. This CDR3 reads CASNRGNEKLFF. The CDR3 DNA reads TGTGCCAGCAACCGGGGGAATGAAAAACTGTTTTTT.

V and J are TRBV7-9 and TRBJ1-5, with TRBD1 matching over 8 bases. The CDR3 covers 13 residues. Germline-derived CDR1 and CDR2 are SEHNR and FQNEAQ (reference sequence). Trimming removed 4 bases from V and 7 bases from J; junction bases left unmatched: 3. The CDR3 DNA follows: TGTGCCAGCAGCTGGGGACAGGAGCAGCCCCAGCATTTT. Translated, it gives CASSWGQEQPQHF.

The V gene is TRBV19, the J gene TRBJ1-1, with 7 bases matching TRBD1. There are 15 residues in the CDR3. J lost 1 base, V lost 5 bases, and 7 bases had no gene match. CDR1 and CDR2 (germline): LNHDA, SQIVND (reference sequence). The CDR3 protein is CASSPRGLGNTEAFF. CDR3 sequence (DNA): TGTGCCAGTAGTCCCAGGGGGTTAGGGAACACTGAAGCTTTCTTT.

This sequence joins TRBV11-2 and TRBJ1-1; D may be TRBD1 (6 bases). CDR1 is SGHAT and CDR2 is FQNNGV in the germline V gene. Deletions cut 5 bases from V and 8 bases from J, with 18 bases between. This CDR3 has 14 amino acids. CDR3: CASSPQGEGLEAFF. CDR3 DNA: TGTGCCAGCAGCCCACAGGGTGAGGGTCTGGAAGCTTTCTTT.

A remark on this clone: This may be a read error, as it is one base from a much larger clone. The chain couples TRBV19 to TRBJ2-7, with 12 positions matching TRBD2. The CDR3 totals 13 residues. Germline V lookup: CDR1 LNHDA, CDR2 SQIVND (reference sequence). The CDR3 region has the DNA TGTGCCGGTAGTTCGACTAGCGGGAGCGAGCAGTACTTC. Encoded protein: CAGSSTSGSEQYF.

The genes are TRBV5-5 and TRBJ2-6; TRBD1 aligns across 9 bases. CDR3 length: 16 residues. Losses at the gene ends were 2 bases for V and 3 bases for J; bases not matched to a gene: 3. In germline, CDR1 is SGHKS, CDR2 YYEKEE (reference sequence). The CDR3 protein is CASSLQGAYGANVLTF. The CDR3 DNA sequence: TGTGCCAGCAGCTTACAGGGGGCGTATGGGGCCAACGTCCTGACTTTC.

This rearrangement joins TRBV7-2 to TRBJ2-3; 7 nucleotides line up with TRBD1. The CDR3 loop spans 18 amino acids. The germline V gene has CDR1 SGHTA and CDR2 FQGNSA. The junction had 13 bases not matched to a gene; V was cut back by 0 bases and J by 4 bases. CDR3 DNA sequence: TGTGCCAGCAGCTTAGCACCGACAGGGAAGAGGTTGGCAGATACGCAGTATTTT. Translating gives CASSLAPTGKRLADTQYF.

V usage is TRBV19 and J usage is TRBJ1-4; TRBD1 aligns across 9 bases. With 6 bases clipped from V and 6 bases from J, the junction kept 11 bases outside the gene matches. This CDR3 contains 16 residues. Germline CDR1 and CDR2: LNHDA and SQIVND (reference sequence). The CDR3, as DNA: TGTGCCAGTAGCACATCCCAGGGACAGGGTGATGAAAAACTGTTTTTT. The encoded protein is CASSTSQGQGDEKLFF.

The V and J genes are TRBV6-1 and TRBJ1-2; no definite D call. Germline CDR1 MNHNS, CDR2 SASEGT. The CDR3 spans 14 residues. The ends were cut back, 4 bases at V and 2 bases at J, with 11 bases in the middle. The CDR3 here is CASSAVWLNYGYTF. The DNA of the CDR3 is TGTGCCAGCAGTGCTGTTTGGTTAAACTATGGCTACACCTTC.